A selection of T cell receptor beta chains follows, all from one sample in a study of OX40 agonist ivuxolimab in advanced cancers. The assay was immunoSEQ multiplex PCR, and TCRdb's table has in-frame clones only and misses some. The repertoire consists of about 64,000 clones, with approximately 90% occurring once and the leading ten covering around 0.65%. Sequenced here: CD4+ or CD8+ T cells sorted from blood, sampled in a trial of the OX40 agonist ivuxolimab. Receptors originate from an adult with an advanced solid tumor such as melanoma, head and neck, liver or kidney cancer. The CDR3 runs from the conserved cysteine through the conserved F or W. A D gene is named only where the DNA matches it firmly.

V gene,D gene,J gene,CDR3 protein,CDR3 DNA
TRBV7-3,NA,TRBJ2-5,CASSPNGDQETQYF,TGTGCCAGCAGCCCAAATGGGGACCAAGAGACCCAGTACTTC
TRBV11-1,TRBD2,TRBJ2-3,CASSWGRADTQYF,TGTGCCAGCAGCTGGGGGAGGGCCGATACGCAGTATTTT
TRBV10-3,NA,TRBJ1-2,CAISDRYGYTF,TGTGCCATCAGTGACCGGTACGGCTACACCTTC
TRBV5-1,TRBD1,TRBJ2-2,CASSLVGQGDTGELFF,TGCGCCAGCAGCTTGGTCGGACAGGGGGACACCGGGGAGCTGTTTTTT
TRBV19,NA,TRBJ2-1,CASTLGTGEQFF,TGTGCCAGTACCCTTGGGACGGGTGAGCAGTTCTTC
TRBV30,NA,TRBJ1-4,CAWSSGLGNEKLFF,TGTGCCTGGAGTTCAGGGTTAGGTAATGAAAAACTGTTTTTT
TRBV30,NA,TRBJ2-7,CAWRMEVQAQQYF,TGTGCCTGGAGAATGGAAGTCCAGGCTCAGCAGTACTTC
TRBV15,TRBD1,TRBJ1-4,CATSRGTGEMEKLFF,TGTGCCACCAGCAGGGGGACAGGGGAAATGGAAAAACTGTTTTTT
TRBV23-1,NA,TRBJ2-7,CASSPPDLYEQYF,TGCGCCAGCAGTCCCCCGGACCTTTACGAGCAGTACTTC
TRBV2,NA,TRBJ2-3,CASSEGRGADTQYF,TGTGCCAGCAGTGAAGGCAGGGGGGCAGATACGCAGTATTTT
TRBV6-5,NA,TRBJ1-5,CASSELYQPQHF,TGTGCCAGCAGTGAGCTCTATCAGCCCCAGCATTTT
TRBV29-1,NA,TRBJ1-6,CSVVWSTHNSPLHF,TGCAGCGTTGTTTGGAGTACCCATAATTCACCCCTCCACTTT
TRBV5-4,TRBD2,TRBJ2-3,CASSLASGRAKDTQYF,TGTGCCAGCAGCTTGGCTAGCGGGAGGGCCAAAGATACGCAGTATTTT
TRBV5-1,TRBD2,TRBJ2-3,CASSRLAGGGDTQYF,TGCGCCAGCAGCCGACTAGCGGGAGGAGGAGATACGCAGTATTTT
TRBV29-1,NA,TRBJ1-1,CSVSTGRGTEAFF,TGCAGCGTCTCAACTGGCAGGGGCACTGAAGCTTTCTTT
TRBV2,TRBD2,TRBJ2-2,CASSELAGGPWGDTGELFF,TGTGCCAGCAGTGAACTAGCGGGAGGGCCTTGGGGGGACACCGGGGAGCTGTTTTTT